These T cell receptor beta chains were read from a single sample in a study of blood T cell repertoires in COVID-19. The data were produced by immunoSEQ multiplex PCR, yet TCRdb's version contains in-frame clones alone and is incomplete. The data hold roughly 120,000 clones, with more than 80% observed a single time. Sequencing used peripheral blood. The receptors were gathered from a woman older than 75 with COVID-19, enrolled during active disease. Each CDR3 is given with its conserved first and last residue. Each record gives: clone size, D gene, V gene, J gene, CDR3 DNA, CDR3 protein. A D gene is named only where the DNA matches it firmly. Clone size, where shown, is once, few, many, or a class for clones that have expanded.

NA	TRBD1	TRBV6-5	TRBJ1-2	TGTGCCAGCAGTTATGGACAGGGACCAAACTATGGCTACACCTTC	CASSYGQGPNYGYTF
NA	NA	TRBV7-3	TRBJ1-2	TGTGCCAGCAGCCTGTTGGGACAAGATGGCTACACCTTC	CASSLLGQDGYTF
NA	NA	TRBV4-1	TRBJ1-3	TGCGCCAGCAGCCAGAACCAGGGTTACACCATATATTTT	CASSQNQGYTIYF
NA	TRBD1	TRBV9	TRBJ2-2	TGTGCCAGCAGCGCTAGGACAGGGGTAATCACCGGGGAGCTGTTTTTT	CASSARTGVITGELFF
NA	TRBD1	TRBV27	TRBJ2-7	TGTGCCAGCAGCGGACAGGGGGTAGGCTACGAGCAGTACTTC	CASSGQGVGYEQYF
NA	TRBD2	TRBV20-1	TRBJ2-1	TGCAGTGCTAGTGGGGGGACTAGTACCAATGAGCAGTTCTTC	CSASGGTSTNEQFF
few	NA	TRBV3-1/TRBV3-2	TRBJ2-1	TGTGCCAGCAGCCAAGATCTGAGGTACAATGAGCAGTTCTTC	CASSQDLRYNEQFF
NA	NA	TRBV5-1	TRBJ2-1	TGCGCCAGCAGCTTGGGTCCGGGAGCTTCAAGTAATGAGCAGTTCTTC	CASSLGPGASSNEQFF
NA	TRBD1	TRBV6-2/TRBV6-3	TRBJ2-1	TGTGCCAGCAGTATCCTCGGACAGGACCTTTCCTACAATGAGCAGTTCTTC	CASSILGQDLSYNEQFF
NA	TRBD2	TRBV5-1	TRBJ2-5	TGCGCCAGCAGCTTGGACCCAGCGGGATTGGAGACCCAGTACTTC	CASSLDPAGLETQYF
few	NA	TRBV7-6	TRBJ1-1	TGTGCCAGCAGCTTAGGACGGGGGAAGAACACTGAAGCTTTCTTT	CASSLGRGKNTEAFF
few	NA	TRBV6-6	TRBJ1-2	TGTGCCAGCAGTTACTCTGGCAGGGCGGACTATGGCTACACCTTC	CASSYSGRADYGYTF
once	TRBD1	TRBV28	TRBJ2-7	TGTGCCAGCAGGCCCCGAGGGACAGGTCGCTACGAGCAGTACTTC	CASRPRGTGRYEQYF
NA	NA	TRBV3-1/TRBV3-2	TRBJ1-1	TGTGCCAGCAGCCACGGGTCGAACACTGAAGCTTTCTTT	CASSHGSNTEAFF
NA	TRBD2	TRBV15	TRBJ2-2	TGTGCCACCAGCAGAGAAATTAGCGGGATCGGGGAGCTGTTTTTT	CATSREISGIGELFF
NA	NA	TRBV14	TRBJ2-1	TGTGCCAGCAGCGTTCCGGCGGGACTTGACTACAATGAGCAGTTCTTC	CASSVPAGLDYNEQFF
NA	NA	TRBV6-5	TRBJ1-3	TGTGCCAGCAGAACCACAGGCCTAACTGGAAACACCATATATTTT	CASRTTGLTGNTIYF
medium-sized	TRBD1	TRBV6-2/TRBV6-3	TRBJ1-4	TGTGCCAGCAGTTCCGGACAGGGGGAAGTAGAAAAACTGTTTTTT	CASSSGQGEVEKLFF
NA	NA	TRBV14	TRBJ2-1	TGTGCCAGCAGCCAAGGGCAGGCGGGTAGCAATGAGCAGTTCTTC	CASSQGQAGSNEQFF
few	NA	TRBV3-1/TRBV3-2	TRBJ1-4	TGTGCCAGCAGCCAAGTAGGGGCGGGAGAAAAACTGTTTTTT	CASSQVGAGEKLFF
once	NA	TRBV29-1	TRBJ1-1	TGCAGCGTTGTTTTCGGGACAAAAAATGCTGAAGCTTTCTTT	CSVVFGTKNAEAFF
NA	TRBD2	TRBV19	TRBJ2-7	TGTGCCAGTAGTATATCCCTCCAGCGGGGGACTCGGGTGCAGTACTTC	CASSISLQRGTRVQYF
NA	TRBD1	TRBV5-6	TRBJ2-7	TGTGCCAGCAGTTCCCAGGGGGCATCTTACGAGCAGTACTTC	CASSSQGASYEQYF
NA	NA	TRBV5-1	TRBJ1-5	TGCGCCAGCAGCCCCGAGGGACAGCCCCAGCATTTT	CASSPEGQPQHF
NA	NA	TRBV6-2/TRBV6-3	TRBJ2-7	TGTGCCAGCAGTTACGGCGTTTTAAGCAACCCCCCGGGACAAACCTACGAGCAGTACTTC	CASSYGVLSNPPGQTYEQYF
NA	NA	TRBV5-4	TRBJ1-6	TGTGCCAGCAGCCCTGGGGCAAGCTCCTATAATTCACCCCTCCACTTT	CASSPGASSYNSPLHF
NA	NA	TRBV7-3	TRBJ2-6	TGTGCCAGCAGCCCCTTCTCTGGGGCCAACGTCCTGACTTTC	CASSPFSGANVLTF
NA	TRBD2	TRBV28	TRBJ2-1	TGTGCCAGCAGTTCTACACGGGGGGGCAGGGATGAGCAGTTCTTC	CASSSTRGGRDEQFF
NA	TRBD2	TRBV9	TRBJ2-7	TGTGCCAGCAGCGTCGGGACTAGCCAACTCTACGAGCAGTACTTC	CASSVGTSQLYEQYF
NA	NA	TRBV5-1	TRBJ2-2	TGCGCCAGCAGCTTGGATGCGAGCACCGGGGAGCTGTTTTTT	CASSLDASTGELFF
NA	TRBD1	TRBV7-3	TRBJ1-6	TGTGCCAGCAGCACGGACAGGGCAGGGAATTCACCCCTCCACTTT	CASSTDRAGNSPLHF
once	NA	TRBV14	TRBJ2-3	TGTGCCAGCAGCCAAGATCTAGATACGCAGTATTTT	CASSQDLDTQYF
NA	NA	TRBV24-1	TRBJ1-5	TGTGCCACCAGTGAGGCCCGGGGTGAGAATCAGCCCCAGCATTTT	CATSEARGENQPQHF
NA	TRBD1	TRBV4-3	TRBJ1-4	TGCGCCAGCAGCCAAGCTCCCGACAGGGGTCATGAAAAACTGTTTTTT	CASSQAPDRGHEKLFF
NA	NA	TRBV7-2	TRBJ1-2	TGTGCCAGCAGCGGCAGGGGATTACTCTATGGCTACACCTTC	CASSGRGLLYGYTF
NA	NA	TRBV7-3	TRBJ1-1	TGTGCCAGCAGCCGGGACAAGAACACTGAAGCTTTCTTT	CASSRDKNTEAFF
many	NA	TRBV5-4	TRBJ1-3	TGTGCCAGCAGCTTGGCAGGTTCAAGATCTGGAAACACCATATATTTT	CASSLAGSRSGNTIYF
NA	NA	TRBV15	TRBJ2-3	TGTGCCACCAGCAGGGGGCCGGCAGGCGCAGATACGCAGTATTTT	CATSRGPAGADTQYF
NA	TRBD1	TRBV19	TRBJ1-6	TGTGCCAGTAGCGACAGGGGAGAAGGTTGGTCACCCCTCCACTTT	CASSDRGEGWSPLHF
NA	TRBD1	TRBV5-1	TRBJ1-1	TGCGCCAGCAGCTTGGGAGACAGGGAAAACCCTCGTGCCACTGAAGCTTTCTTT	CASSLGDRENPRATEAFF
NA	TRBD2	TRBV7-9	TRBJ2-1	TGTGCCAGCAGCCCAAAGGTGGCTAGCGGGTACAATGAGCAGTTCTTC	CASSPKVASGYNEQFF
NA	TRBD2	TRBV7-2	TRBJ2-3	TGTGCCAGCAGCTTAACGCGGGATGCGGGGGCAGATACGCAGTATTTT	CASSLTRDAGADTQYF
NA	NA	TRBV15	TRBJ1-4	TGTGCCACCAGCAGACAGGGAACTAATGAAAAACTGTTTTTT	CATSRQGTNEKLFF
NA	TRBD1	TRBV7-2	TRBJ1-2	TGTGCCAGCACCAACAGGGAATTGACAGGGGTCGCCTTC	CASTNRELTGVAF